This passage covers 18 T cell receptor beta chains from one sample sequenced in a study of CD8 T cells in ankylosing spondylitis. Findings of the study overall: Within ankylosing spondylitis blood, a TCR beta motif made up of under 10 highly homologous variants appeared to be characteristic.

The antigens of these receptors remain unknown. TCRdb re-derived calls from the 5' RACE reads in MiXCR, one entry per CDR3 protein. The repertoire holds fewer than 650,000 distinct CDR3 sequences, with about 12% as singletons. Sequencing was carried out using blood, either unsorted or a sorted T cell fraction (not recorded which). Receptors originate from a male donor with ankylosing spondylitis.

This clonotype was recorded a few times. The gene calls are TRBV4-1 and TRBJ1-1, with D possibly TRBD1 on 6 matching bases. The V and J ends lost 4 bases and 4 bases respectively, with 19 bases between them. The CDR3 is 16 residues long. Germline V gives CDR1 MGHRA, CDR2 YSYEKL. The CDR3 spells CASSPRERGGSTEAFF. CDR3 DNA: TGCGCCAGCAGCCCCCGCGAGAGGGGGGGGAGCACTGAAGCTTTCTTT.

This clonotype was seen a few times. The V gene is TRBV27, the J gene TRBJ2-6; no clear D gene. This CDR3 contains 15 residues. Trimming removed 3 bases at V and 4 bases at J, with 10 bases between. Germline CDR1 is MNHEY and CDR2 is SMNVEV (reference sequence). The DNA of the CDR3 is TGTGCCAGCAGTTTTTTCGCTGACGGGGCCAACGTCCTGACTTTC. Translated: CASSFFADGANVLTF.

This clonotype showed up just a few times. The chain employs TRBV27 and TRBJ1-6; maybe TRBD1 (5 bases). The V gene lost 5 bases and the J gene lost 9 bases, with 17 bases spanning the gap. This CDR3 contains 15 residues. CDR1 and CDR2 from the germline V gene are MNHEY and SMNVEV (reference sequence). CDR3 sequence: CASSGRLGVLSPLHF. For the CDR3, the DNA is TGTGCCAGCAGTGGCCGTCTGGGGGTTCTTTCACCCCTCCACTTT.

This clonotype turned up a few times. The CDR3 reads CASKSGTF. The CDR3 DNA follows: TGTGCCAGCAAGAGCGGGACCTTC. The rearrangement joins TRBV5-8 to TRBJ1-2; D unclear. Trimming left V 6 bases short and J 14 bases short, with 8 bases between. The CDR3 consists of 8 residues. From germline, CDR1 is SGHTS and CDR2 YDEGEE.

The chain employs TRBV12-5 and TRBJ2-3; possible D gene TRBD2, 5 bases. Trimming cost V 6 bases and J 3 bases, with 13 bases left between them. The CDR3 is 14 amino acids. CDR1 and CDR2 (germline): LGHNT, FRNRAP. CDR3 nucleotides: TGTGCTAGTGGCCCATTAGGGAGTACAGATACGCAGTATTTT. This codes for CASGPLGSTDTQYF.

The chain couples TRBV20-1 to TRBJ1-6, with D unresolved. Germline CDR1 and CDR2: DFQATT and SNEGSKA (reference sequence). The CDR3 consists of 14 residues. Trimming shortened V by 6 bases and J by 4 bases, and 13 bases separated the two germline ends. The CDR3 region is CSATNGPYNSPLHF. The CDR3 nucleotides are TGCAGTGCAACAAACGGGCCTTATAATTCACCCCTCCACTTT.

CDR3 sequence: CSVSPGLASYNEQFF. CDR3 nucleotides: TGCAGCGTATCCCCGGGACTAGCTTCCTACAATGAGCAGTTCTTC. The chain combines TRBV29-1 with TRBJ2-1, with TRBD2 matching over 9 bases. Germline CDR1 reads SQVTM; CDR2 reads ANQGSEA. The CDR3 is 15 residues long. Trimming cost V 6 bases and J 1 base; bases outside gene matches: 7.

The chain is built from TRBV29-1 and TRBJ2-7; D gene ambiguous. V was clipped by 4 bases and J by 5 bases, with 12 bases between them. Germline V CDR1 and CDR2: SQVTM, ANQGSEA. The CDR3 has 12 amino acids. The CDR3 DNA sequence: TGCAGCGTTGTCCCTGCTCCCGACGAGCAGTACTTC. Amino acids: CSVVPAPDEQYF.

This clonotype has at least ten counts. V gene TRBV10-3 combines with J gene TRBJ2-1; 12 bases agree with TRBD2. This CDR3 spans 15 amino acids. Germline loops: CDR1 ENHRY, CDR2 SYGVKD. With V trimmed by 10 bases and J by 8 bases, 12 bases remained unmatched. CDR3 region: CATRQGLAGLDEQFF. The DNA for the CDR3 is TGTGCCACCAGACAGGGACTAGCGGGTTTGGATGAGCAGTTCTTC.

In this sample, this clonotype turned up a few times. The CDR3: CASTKDRTILDTIYF. The CDR3, as DNA: TGTGCCAGCACCAAGGACAGGACCATCTTAGACACCATATATTTT. This chain joins TRBV12-3 or TRBV12-4 and TRBJ1-3; 7 positions agree with TRBD1. The CDR3 contains 15 residues. The V gene end was trimmed by 7 bases and the J gene end by 8 bases; junction bases not matched to a gene: 14.

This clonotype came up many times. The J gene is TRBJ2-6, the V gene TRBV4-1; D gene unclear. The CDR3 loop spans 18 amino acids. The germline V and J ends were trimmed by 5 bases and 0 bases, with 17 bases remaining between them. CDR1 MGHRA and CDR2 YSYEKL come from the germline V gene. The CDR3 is CASSRVYGPLSGANVLTF. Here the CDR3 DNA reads TGCGCCAGCAGCAGGGTTTATGGCCCCCTCTCTGGGGCCAACGTCCTGACTTTC.

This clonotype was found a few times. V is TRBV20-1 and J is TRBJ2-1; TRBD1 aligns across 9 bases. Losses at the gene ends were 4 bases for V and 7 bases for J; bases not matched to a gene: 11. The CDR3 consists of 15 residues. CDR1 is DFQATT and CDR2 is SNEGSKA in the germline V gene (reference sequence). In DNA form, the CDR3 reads TGCAGTGCTACAGACCGGGACAGGGCTTGGAATGAGCAGTTCTTC. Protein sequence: CSATDRDRAWNEQFF.

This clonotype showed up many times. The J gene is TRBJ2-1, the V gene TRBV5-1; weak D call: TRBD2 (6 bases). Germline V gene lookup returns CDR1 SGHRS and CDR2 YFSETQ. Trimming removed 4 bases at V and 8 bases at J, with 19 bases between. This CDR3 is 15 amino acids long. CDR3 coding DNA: TGCGCCAGCAGCACCGGACTAAACCCCACAGATGAGCAGTTCTTC. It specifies CASSTGLNPTDEQFF.

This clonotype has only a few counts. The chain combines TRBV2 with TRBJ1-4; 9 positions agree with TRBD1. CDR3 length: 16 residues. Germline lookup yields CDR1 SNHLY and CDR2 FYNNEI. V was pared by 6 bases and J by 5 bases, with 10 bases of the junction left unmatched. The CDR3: CASRKRSGTGNEKLFF. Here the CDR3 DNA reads TGTGCCAGCAGAAAACGGTCCGGGACAGGGAATGAAAAACTGTTTTTT.

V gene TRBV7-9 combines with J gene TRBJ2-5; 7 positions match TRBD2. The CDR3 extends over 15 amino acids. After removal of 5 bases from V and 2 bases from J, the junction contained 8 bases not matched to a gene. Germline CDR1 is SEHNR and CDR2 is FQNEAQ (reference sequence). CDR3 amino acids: CASSAGLGQQETQYF. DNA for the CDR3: TGTGCCAGCAGCGCCGGACTAGGTCAGCAAGAGACCCAGTACTTC.

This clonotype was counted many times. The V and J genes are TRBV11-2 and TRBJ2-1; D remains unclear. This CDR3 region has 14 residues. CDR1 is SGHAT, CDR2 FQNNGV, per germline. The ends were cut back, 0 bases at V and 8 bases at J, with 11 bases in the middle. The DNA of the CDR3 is TGTGCCAGCAGCTTAGATGGCGCTTGGGATGAGCAGTTCTTC. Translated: CASSLDGAWDEQFF. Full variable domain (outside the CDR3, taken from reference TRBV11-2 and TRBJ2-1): EAGVAQSPRYKIIEKRQSVAFWCNPISGHATLYWYQQILGQGPKLLIQFQNNGVVDDSQLPKDRFSAERLKGVDSTLKIQPAKLEDSAVYLCASSLDGAWDEQFFGPGTRLTVL.

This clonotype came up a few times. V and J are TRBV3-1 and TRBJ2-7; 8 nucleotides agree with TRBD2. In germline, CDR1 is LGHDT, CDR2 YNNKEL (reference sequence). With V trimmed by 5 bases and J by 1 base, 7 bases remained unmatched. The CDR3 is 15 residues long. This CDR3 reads CASSRASGYSYEQYF. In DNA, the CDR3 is TGTGCCAGCAGCAGAGCTAGCGGGTATTCCTACGAGCAGTACTTC.

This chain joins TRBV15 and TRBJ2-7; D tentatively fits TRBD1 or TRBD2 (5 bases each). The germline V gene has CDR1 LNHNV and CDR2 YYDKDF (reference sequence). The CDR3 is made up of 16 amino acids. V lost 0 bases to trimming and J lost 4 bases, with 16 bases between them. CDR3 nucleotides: TGTGCCACCAGCAGAGAGGAGTTCCAGGGACGATACGAGCAGTACTTC. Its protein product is CATSREEFQGRYEQYF.